Listed below are T cell receptor beta chains from one sample, sequenced in a study of cytomegalovirus exposure and HLA in healthy donors. The method was immunoSEQ multiplex PCR; TCRdb's version includes in-frame clones alone and lacks a portion of them. The sample lists 150,000 to 200,000 clones, 75% to 90% seen once, with 2% to 2.5% in the top ten. Material: PBMCs. All receptors derive from a woman under 30 in good health and CMV-seronegative. The conserved cysteine and the conserved F or W are not part of the CDR3 here. The D gene is left open where the match is weak. Where a row states a size, it is once, few, many or the class of an expanded clone; other rows omit it.

v_gene,d_gene,abundance,j_gene,CDR3aa
TRBV27,NA,NA,TRBJ2-7,ASSLSQGSSYEQY
TRBV7-9,NA,once,TRBJ2-5,ASSLSGLLEETQY
TRBV5-4,TRBD1,NA,TRBJ2-7,ASSLPGQGAYEQY
TRBV10-3,TRBD1,NA,TRBJ1-5,AISRTGDNQPQH
TRBV7-3,TRBD1,NA,TRBJ2-7,ASSSGTGYEQY
TRBV5-1,TRBD2,NA,TRBJ2-1,ASSLYGGGGRSNEQF
TRBV27,TRBD1,NA,TRBJ1-1,ASSLTGGTEAF
TRBV5-6,TRBD1,NA,TRBJ1-1,ASSLSGTDPPEAF
TRBV19,NA,NA,TRBJ1-2,ASSRQVFFGGYT
TRBV19,TRBD1,NA,TRBJ2-1,ASSIGGQAHEQF
TRBV15,NA,few,TRBJ2-1,ATSGTGGNEQF
TRBV7-8,TRBD1,NA,TRBJ1-2,ASDSGQAGIEDGYT
TRBV6-5,NA,NA,TRBJ1-2,ASSYHRTVGYT
TRBV4-1,TRBD2,NA,TRBJ2-7,ASSRTSAYEQY
TRBV7-9,NA,NA,TRBJ2-3,ASSLGAFGTDTQY
TRBV7-2,NA,NA,TRBJ2-7,ASSTAPGSYEQY
TRBV29-1,NA,once,TRBJ1-3,SVREGLGNTIY
TRBV7-9,NA,NA,TRBJ2-7,ASSLEGTAYEQY
TRBV6-5,TRBD1,NA,TRBJ2-4,ASSPWAGGSQY
TRBV7-9,NA,NA,TRBJ1-5,ASSWGDQPQH
TRBV29-1,TRBD2,NA,TRBJ2-1,SATTSGDYNEQF
TRBV5-1,TRBD1,NA,TRBJ2-3,ASSYRTGGEDTQY
TRBV18,TRBD1,NA,TRBJ2-7,ASSPPGTGPGREQY
TRBV30,NA,once,TRBJ1-4,ASSRQPSTNEKLF
TRBV5-1,TRBD1,NA,TRBJ2-7,ASSIGTGGYEQY
TRBV30,TRBD1,NA,TRBJ1-1,AWSVGGQGGFGAF
TRBV6-6,NA,once,TRBJ2-2,ASSYGPTGELF
TRBV5-4,NA,NA,TRBJ1-2,ASSLRLPFRYGYT
TRBV7-2,TRBD1,NA,TRBJ2-7,ASSGNRGSEKQY
TRBV2,TRBD1,NA,TRBJ2-7,ASSEEGAYPYEQY
TRBV7-2,TRBD1,NA,TRBJ1-1,ASTPRAGGVEAF
TRBV6-1,TRBD2,NA,TRBJ2-2,ASSALLADPGELF
TRBV6-1,NA,NA,TRBJ1-5,ASSGDTYQPQH
TRBV5-1,TRBD2,NA,TRBJ2-7,ASSPSGGLSYEQY
TRBV9,NA,NA,TRBJ2-7,ASSPHSRDEQY
TRBV18,NA,NA,TRBJ2-5,ASSPSLETQY
TRBV6-1,TRBD1,NA,TRBJ2-7,ASRSEDRGAYEQY
TRBV29-1,NA,NA,TRBJ2-5,SVEDPLGYDRETQY
TRBV23-1,TRBD1,NA,TRBJ2-7,ASSHLDRDEQY
TRBV2,TRBD2,NA,TRBJ2-1,ASKSTSGVRHEQF
TRBV5-4,TRBD1,NA,TRBJ2-7,ASSLAGTGLYEQY
TRBV5-1,TRBD1,NA,TRBJ1-2,ASSLQTGGHGYT
TRBV21-1,NA,NA,TRBJ1-4,ASSKTPWWEADEKLF
TRBV18,NA,once,TRBJ2-6,ASSPSGASSGANVLT
TRBV6-5,NA,NA,TRBJ1-2,ASSSRGWSYGYT
TRBV21-1,NA,NA,TRBJ1-6,ASSKAEVFSGTGNSPLH
TRBV15,TRBD1,NA,TRBJ1-1,ATSLYGTDEAF
TRBV2,TRBD1,NA,TRBJ1-1,ASRRWQGATEAF
TRBV4-3,TRBD2,once,TRBJ2-3,ASSQDVPRAGEITDTQY
TRBV9,TRBD1,few,TRBJ2-7,ASSRTGGEQY
TRBV18,TRBD1,NA,TRBJ1-1,ASSPVDRGGTEAF
TRBV4-3,NA,NA,TRBJ2-6,ASSQEPGSGANVLT
TRBV30,TRBD1,NA,TRBJ1-4,AWSRGQEAEKLF
TRBV2,TRBD1,NA,TRBJ1-2,ASSVGTGGRGNYGYT
TRBV4-2,NA,NA,TRBJ2-7,ASSQEAGRDYEQY
TRBV7-9,NA,few,TRBJ1-2,ASNRVSDYGYT
TRBV4-3,TRBD1,NA,TRBJ2-1,ASSQYRGQYNEQF
TRBV30,TRBD1,NA,TRBJ1-2,AWSLDRGDYGYT
TRBV2,NA,NA,TRBJ2-5,ASSEALARQTQY
TRBV27,NA,NA,TRBJ1-3,ASEPYYLSGNTIY